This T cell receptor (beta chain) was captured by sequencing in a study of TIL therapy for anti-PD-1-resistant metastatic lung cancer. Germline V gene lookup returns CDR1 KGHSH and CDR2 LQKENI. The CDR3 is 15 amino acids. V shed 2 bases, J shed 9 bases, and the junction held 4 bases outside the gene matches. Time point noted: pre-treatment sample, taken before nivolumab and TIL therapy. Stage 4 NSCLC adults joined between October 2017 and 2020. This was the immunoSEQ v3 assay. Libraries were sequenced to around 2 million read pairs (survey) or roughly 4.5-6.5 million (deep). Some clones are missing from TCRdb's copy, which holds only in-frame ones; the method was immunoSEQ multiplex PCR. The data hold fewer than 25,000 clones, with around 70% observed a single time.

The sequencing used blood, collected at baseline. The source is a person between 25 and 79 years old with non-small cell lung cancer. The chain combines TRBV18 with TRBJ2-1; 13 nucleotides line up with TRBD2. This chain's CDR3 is CASSPGLAGVGEQFF. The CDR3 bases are TGTGCCAGCTCACCAGGACTAGCGGGAGTCGGTGAGCAGTTCTTC.